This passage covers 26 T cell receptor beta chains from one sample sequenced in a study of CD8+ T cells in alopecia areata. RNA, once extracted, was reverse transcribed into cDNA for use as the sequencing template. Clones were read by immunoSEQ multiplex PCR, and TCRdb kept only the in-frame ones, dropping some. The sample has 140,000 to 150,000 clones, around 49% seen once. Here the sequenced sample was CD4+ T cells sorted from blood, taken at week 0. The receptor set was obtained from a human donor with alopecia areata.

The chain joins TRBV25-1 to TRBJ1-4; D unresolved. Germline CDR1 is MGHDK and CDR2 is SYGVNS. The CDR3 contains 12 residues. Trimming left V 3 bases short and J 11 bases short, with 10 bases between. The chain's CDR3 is CASSDQTRKLFF. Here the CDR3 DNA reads TGTGCCAGCAGTGACCAGACGAGGAAACTGTTTTTT.

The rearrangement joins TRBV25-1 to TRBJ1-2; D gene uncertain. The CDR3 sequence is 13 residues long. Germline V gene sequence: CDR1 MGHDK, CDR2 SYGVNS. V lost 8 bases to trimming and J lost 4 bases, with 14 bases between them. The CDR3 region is CASGLEGGYGYTF. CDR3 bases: TGTGCCAGCGGGTTAGAGGGCGGCTATGGCTACACCTTC.

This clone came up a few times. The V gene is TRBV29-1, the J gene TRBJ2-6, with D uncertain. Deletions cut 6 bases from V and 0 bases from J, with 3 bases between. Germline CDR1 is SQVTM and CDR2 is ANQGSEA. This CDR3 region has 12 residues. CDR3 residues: CSVLSGANVLTF. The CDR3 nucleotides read TGCAGCGTCCTCTCTGGGGCCAACGTCCTGACTTTC.

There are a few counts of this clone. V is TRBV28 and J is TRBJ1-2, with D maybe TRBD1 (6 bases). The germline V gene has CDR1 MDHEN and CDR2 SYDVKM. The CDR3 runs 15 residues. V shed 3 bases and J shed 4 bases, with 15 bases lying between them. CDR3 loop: CASSFRDTKFYGYTF. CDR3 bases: TGTGCCAGCAGTTTCCGGGACACAAAATTCTATGGCTACACCTTC.

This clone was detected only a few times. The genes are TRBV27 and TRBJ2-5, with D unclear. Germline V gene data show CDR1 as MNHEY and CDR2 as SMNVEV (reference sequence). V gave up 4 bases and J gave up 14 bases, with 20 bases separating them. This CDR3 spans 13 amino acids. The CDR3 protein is CASSSSVGRTGYF. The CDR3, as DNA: TGTGCCAGCAGTTCCTCCGTTGGCAGGACCGGATACTTC.

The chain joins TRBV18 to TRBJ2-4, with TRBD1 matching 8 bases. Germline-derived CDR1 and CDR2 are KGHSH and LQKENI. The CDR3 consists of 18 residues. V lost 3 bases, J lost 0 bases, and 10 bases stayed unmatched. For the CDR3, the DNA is TGTGCCAGCTCACCCTCGGGACAGGCTACTCTAGCCAAAAACATTCAGTACTTC. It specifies CASSPSGQATLAKNIQYF.

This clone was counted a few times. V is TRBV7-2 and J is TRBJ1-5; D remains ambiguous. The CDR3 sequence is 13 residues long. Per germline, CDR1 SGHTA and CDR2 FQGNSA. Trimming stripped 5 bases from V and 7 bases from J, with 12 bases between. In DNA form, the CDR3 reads TGTGCCAGCAGCATTCGACCGGACCAGCCCCAGCATTTT. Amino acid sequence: CASSIRPDQPQHF.

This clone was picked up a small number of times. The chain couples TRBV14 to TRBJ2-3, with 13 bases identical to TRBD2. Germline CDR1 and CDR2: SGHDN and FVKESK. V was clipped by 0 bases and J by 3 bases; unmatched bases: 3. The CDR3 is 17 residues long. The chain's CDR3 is CASSQDPGLAGTDTQYF. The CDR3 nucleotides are TGTGCCAGCAGCCAAGACCCGGGACTAGCGGGGACAGATACGCAGTATTTT.

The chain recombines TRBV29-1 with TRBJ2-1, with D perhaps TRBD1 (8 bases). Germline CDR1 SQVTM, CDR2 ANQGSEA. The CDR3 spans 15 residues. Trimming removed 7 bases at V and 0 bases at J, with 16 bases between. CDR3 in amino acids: CSATTGGDSYNEQFF. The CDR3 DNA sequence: TGCAGCGCCACAACAGGGGGGGACTCCTACAATGAGCAGTTCTTC.

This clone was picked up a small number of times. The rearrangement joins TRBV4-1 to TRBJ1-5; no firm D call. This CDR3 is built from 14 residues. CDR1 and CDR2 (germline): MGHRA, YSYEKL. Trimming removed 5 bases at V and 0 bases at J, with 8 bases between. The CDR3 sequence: CASSSSNSNQPQHF. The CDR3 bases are TGCGCCAGCAGCTCGAGTAATAGCAATCAGCCCCAGCATTTT.

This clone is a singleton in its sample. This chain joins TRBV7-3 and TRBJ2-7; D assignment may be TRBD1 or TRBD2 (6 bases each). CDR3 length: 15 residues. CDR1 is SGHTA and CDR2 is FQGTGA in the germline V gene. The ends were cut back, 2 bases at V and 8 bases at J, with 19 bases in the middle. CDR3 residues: CASSLRAGTTVKQYF. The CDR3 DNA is TGTGCCAGCAGCTTACGGGCGGGGACAACGGTAAAGCAGTACTTC.

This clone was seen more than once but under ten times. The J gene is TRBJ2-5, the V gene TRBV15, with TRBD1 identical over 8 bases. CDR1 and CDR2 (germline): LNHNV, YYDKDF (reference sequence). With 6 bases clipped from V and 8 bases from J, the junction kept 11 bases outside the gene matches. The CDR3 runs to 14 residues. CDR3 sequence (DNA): TGTGCCACCAGTCTAGACAGGGGCATCTATACCCAGTACTTC. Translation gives CATSLDRGIYTQYF.

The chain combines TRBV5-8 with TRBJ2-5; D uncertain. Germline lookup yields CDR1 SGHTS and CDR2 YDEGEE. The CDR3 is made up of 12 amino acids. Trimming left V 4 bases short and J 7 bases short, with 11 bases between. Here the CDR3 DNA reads TGTGCCAGCAGCCCGTCTAGTGGGACCCAGTACTTC. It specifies CASSPSSGTQYF.

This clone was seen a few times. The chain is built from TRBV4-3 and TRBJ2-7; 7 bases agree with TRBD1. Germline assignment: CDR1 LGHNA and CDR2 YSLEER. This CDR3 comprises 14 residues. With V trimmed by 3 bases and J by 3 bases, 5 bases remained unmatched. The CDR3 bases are TGCGCCAGCAGCCACCGGGACAGAAGCTACGAGCAGTACTTC. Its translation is CASSHRDRSYEQYF.

CDR3 nucleotides: TGCGCCAGCAGCTCACGGACCAAACCGAGCTCCTACGAGCAGTACTTC. Encoded protein: CASSSRTKPSSYEQYF. This chain links TRBV5-1 with TRBJ2-7; no clear D. Germline loops: CDR1 SGHRS, CDR2 YFSETQ. CDR3 length equals 16 residues. V lost 3 bases and J lost 0, with 16 bases in between.

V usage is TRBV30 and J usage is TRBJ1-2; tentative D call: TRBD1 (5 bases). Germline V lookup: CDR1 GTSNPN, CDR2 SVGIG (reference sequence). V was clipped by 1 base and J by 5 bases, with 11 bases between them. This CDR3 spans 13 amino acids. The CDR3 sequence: CAWSEGREYGYTF. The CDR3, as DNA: TGTGCCTGGAGTGAGGGACGGGAGTATGGCTACACCTTC.

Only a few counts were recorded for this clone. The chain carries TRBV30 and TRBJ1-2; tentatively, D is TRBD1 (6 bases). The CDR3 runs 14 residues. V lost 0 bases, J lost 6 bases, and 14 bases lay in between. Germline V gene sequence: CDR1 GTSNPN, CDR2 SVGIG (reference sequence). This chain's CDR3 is CAWSVPQGYHGYTF. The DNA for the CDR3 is TGTGCCTGGAGTGTACCTCAGGGGTACCATGGCTACACCTTC.

In nucleotides, the CDR3 is TGTGCCAGCAGTGAAGAACGAGACAGCGTAGTTAGGAAACTGTTTTTT. Amino acid sequence: CASSEERDSVVRKLFF. This chain connects TRBV2 to TRBJ1-4; TRBD1 might be the D (5 bases). The CDR3 contains 16 residues. V was shortened by 1 base and J by 11 bases, with 20 bases between the two germline ends. Germline values: CDR1 SNHLY, CDR2 FYNNEI.

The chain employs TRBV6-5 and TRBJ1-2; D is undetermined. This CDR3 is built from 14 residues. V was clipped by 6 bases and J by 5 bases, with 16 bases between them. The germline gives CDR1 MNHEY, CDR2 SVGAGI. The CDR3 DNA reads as TGTGCCAGCAGCTTCGGGCGGGAGATATATGGCTACACCTTC. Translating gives CASSFGREIYGYTF.

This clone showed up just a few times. The CDR3 region is CASRGQGATGELFF. CDR3 DNA sequence: TGTGCCAGCAGAGGACAGGGGGCCACCGGGGAGCTGTTTTTT. The genes are TRBV6-5 and TRBJ2-2; 11 bases agree with TRBD1. With V trimmed by 6 bases and J by 4 bases, 1 base remained unmatched. This CDR3 comprises 14 residues. Germline CDR1 reads MNHEY; CDR2 reads SVGAGI.

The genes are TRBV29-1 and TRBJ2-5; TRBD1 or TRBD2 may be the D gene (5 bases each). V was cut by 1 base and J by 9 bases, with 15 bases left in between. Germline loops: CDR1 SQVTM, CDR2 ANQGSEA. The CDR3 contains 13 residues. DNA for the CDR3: TGCAGCGTTGAAGGAAGGGGTCAGGAGGCCCAGTACTTC. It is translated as CSVEGRGQEAQYF.

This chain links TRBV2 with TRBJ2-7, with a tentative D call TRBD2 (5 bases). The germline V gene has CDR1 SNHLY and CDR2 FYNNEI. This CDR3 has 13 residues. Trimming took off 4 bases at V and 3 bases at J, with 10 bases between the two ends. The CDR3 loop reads CASSAGRGYEQYF. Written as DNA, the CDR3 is TGTGCCAGCAGTGCGGGCCGGGGCTACGAGCAGTACTTC. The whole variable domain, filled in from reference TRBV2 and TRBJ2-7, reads EPEVTQTPSHQVTQMGQEVILRCVPISNHLYFYWYRQILGQKVEFLVSFYNNEISEKSEIFDDQFSVERPDGSNFTLKIRSTKLEDSAMYFCASSAGRGYEQYFGPGTRLTVT.

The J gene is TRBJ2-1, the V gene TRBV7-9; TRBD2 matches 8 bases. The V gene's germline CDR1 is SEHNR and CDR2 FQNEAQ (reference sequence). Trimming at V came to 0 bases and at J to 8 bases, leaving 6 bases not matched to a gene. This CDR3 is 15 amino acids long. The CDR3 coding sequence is TGTGCCAGCAGCTTAGCAGCGGGAGCTCGGGATGAGCAGTTCTTC. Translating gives CASSLAAGARDEQFF.

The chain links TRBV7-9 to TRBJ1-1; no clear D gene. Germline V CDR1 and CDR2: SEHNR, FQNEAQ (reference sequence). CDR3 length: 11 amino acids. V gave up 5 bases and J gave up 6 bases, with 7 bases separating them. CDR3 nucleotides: TGTGCCAGCAGCCCTCAGTCTGAAGCTTTCTTT. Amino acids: CASSPQSEAFF.

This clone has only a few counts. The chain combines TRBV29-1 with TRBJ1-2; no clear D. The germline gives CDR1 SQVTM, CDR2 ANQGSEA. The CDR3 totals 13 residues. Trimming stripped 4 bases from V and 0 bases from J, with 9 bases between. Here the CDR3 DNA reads TGCAGCGTTGTTCACCCGACTAACTATGGCTACACCTTC. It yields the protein CSVVHPTNYGYTF.

The CDR3: CSGKDNSYEQYF. The CDR3 DNA reads as TGCAGCGGGAAGGACAACTCCTACGAGCAGTACTTC. The J gene is TRBJ2-7, the V gene TRBV29-1; a weak D match, TRBD1 (5 bases). The CDR3 has 12 amino acids. The germline CDR1 and CDR2 sequences are SQVTM and ANQGSEA. The ends were cut back, 7 bases at V and 0 bases at J, with 10 bases in the middle.